This T cell receptor (beta chain) was identified during a study of blood T cell repertoires in COVID-19. Study at large: The study drew acute and convalescent COVID-19 samples from the United States, Italy and Spain. Sources were T cells, B-cell-depleted T cells, or PBMCs; the material itself was cDNA or gDNA.

Germline V gene data show CDR1 as SGHDT and CDR2 as YYEEEE. Trimming pared 0 bases from V and 5 bases from J, leaving 2 bases between. The CDR3 totals 11 residues. In the authors' workflow: Nucleated cell counts were estimated from reference gene primer amplification. This table comes from immunoSEQ multiplex PCR, and its TCRdb copy is limited to in-frame clones, with some not included. V, J and clone size derive from that table, while D and trimming were established from the DNA sequence. The sample lists roughly 140,000 clones; around 72% were seen once. The TCR originated in a woman aged 60-70 years with acute or convalescent COVID-19. The sequenced sample was peripheral blood. The chain links TRBV5-6 to TRBJ1-1; D remains unclear. CDR3: CASSLVTEAFF. DNA for the CDR3: TGTGCCAGCAGCTTGGTAACTGAAGCTTTCTTT.